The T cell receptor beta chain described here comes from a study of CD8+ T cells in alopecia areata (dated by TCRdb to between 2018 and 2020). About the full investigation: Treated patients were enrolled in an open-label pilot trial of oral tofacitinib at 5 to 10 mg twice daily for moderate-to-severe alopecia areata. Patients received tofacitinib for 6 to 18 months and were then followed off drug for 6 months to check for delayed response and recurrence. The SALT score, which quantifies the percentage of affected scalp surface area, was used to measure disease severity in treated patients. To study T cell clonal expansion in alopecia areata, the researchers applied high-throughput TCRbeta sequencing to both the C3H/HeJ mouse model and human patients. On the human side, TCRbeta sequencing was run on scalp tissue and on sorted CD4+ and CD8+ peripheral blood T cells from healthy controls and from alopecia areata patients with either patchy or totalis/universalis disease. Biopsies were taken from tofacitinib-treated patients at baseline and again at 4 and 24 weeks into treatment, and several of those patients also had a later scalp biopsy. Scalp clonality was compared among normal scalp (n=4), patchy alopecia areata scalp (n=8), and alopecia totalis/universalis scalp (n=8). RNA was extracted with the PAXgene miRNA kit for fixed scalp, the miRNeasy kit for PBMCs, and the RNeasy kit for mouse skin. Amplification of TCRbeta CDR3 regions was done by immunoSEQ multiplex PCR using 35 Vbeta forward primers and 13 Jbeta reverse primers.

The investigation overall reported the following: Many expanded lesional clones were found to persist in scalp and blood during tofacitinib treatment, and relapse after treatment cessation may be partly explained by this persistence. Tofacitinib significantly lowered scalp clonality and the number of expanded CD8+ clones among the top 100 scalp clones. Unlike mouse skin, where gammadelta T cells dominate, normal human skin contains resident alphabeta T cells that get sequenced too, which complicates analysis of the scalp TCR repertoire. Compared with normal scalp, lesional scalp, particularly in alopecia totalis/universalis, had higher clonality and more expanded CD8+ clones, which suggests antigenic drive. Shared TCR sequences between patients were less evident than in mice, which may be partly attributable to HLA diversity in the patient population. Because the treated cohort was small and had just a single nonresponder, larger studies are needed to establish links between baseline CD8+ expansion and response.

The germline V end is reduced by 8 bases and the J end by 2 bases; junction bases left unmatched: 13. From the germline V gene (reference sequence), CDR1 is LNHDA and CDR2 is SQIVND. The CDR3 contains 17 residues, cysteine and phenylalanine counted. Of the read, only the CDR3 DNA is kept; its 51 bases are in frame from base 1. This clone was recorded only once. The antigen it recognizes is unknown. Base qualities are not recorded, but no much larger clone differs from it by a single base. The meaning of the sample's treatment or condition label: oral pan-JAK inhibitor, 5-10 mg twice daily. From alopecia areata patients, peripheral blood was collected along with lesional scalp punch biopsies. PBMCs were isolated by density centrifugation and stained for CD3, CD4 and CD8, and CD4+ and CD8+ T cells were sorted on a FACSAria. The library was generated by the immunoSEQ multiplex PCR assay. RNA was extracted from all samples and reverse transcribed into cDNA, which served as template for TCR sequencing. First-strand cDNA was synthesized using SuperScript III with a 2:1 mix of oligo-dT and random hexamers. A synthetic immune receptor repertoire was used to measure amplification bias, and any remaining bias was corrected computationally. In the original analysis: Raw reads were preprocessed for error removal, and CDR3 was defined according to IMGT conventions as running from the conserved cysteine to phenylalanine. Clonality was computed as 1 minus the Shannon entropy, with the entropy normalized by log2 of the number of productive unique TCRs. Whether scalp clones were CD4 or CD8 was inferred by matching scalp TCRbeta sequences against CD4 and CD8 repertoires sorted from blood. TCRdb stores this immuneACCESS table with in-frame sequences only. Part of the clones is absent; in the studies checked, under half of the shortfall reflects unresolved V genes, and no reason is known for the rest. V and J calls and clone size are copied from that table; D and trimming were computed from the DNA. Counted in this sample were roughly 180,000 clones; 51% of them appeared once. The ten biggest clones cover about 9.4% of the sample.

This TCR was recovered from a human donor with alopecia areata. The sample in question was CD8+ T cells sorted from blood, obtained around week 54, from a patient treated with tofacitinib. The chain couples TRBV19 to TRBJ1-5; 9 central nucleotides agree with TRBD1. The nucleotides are TGTGCCAGTTTACCGGGACAGGGTTGGTCCGGCAATCAGCCCCAGCATTTT. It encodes CASLPGQGWSGNQPQHF.